Listed below are T cell receptor beta chains from one sample, sequenced in a study of regulatory T cells in long-lasting Graves disease. MiXCR was run by TCRdb on the multiplex PCR reads, yielding one entry per CDR3 protein. The sample records hundreds of thousands of distinct CDR3 sequences, 15% being singletons. These same records also appear under a second study, on T cells in Graves' hyperthyroidism and ophthalmopathy.

Sample: peripheral blood mononuclear cells (PBMCs), taken at new diagnosis, from a patient treated with antithyroid drugs. Every receptor here comes from a woman in her forties with Graves disease. The CDR3 runs from the conserved cysteine through the conserved F or W. Each record gives: J gene, V gene, clone size, D gene, CDR3 DNA, CDR3 protein. A D gene is named only where the DNA matches it firmly. Size is stated for part of the rows, as once, few or many counts, or as a class when the clone is expanded.

j_gene: TRBJ1-3
v_gene: TRBV15
abundance: many
d_gene: TRBD1
CDR3nt: TGTGCCACCAGCAGAACCGGGACAGGGGTCGGAAACACCATATATTTT
CDR3aa: CATSRTGTGVGNTIYF

j_gene: TRBJ2-3
v_gene: TRBV5-1
abundance: -
d_gene: TRBD2
CDR3nt: TGCGCCAGCCAAACTAGCGGGGAGACAGATACGCAGTATTTT
CDR3aa: CASQTSGETDTQYF

j_gene: TRBJ2-5
v_gene: TRBV20-1
abundance: many
d_gene: TRBD2
CDR3nt: TGCAGTGCTTCGACTAGCGGGAGTGAGACCCAGTACTTC
CDR3aa: CSASTSGSETQYF

j_gene: TRBJ2-1
v_gene: TRBV12-5
abundance: many
d_gene: TRBD2
CDR3nt: TGTGCTAGTGGTTTGCCAAGCGGGGTGTCCTACAATGAGCAGTTCTTC
CDR3aa: CASGLPSGVSYNEQFF

j_gene: TRBJ1-5
v_gene: TRBV19
abundance: once
d_gene: TRBD1
CDR3nt: TGTGCCAGTATCGGACAGGATGACTCTTATAGCAATCAGCCCCAGCATTTT
CDR3aa: CASIGQDDSYSNQPQHF

j_gene: TRBJ2-3
v_gene: TRBV11-2
abundance: many
d_gene: -
CDR3nt: TGTGCCAGCAGCCCAAGTAGAAGATATAGCAGTAGCACAGATACGCAGTATTTT
CDR3aa: CASSPSRRYSSSTDTQYF

j_gene: TRBJ2-3
v_gene: TRBV7-9
abundance: many
d_gene: -
CDR3nt: TGTGCCAGCAGCCCCGACAGGTCCGCAGATACGCAGTATTTT
CDR3aa: CASSPDRSADTQYF

j_gene: TRBJ2-2
v_gene: TRBV11-2
abundance: many
d_gene: -
CDR3nt: TGTGCCAGCAGCTCGCAGGGAGCCACCGGGGAGCTGTTTTTT
CDR3aa: CASSSQGATGELFF

j_gene: TRBJ2-7
v_gene: TRBV9
abundance: -
d_gene: -
CDR3nt: TGTGCCAGCAGCCCCAGCGGGACAAACTACGAGCAGTACTTC
CDR3aa: CASSPSGTNYEQYF

j_gene: TRBJ1-4
v_gene: TRBV4-1
abundance: -
d_gene: -
CDR3nt: TGCGCCAGCAGACTTCGGACCTCCAGCGGTGAAAAACTGTTTTTT
CDR3aa: CASRLRTSSGEKLFF

j_gene: TRBJ2-7
v_gene: TRBV7-2
abundance: -
d_gene: -
CDR3nt: TGTGCCAGCAGCTTTGGGACACTAGTGTCCTACGAGCAGTACTTC
CDR3aa: CASSFGTLVSYEQYF

j_gene: TRBJ2-3
v_gene: TRBV24-1
abundance: many
d_gene: TRBD2
CDR3nt: TGTGCCACCAGTGATACGACTAGCGGGAGTCATTATCACACAGATACGCAGTATTTT
CDR3aa: CATSDTTSGSHYHTDTQYF

j_gene: TRBJ2-3
v_gene: TRBV7-4
abundance: many
d_gene: -
CDR3nt: TGTGCCAGCAGCTTAGAAGGGGCTATACTCCAACTACCCACAGATACGCAGTATTTT
CDR3aa: CASSLEGAILQLPTDTQYF

j_gene: TRBJ2-2
v_gene: TRBV28
abundance: many
d_gene: TRBD2
CDR3nt: TGTGCCAGCAGTTTAGGCCCCGGGAGGGAGGTGGAGCTGTTTTTT
CDR3aa: CASSLGPGREVELFF

j_gene: TRBJ2-7
v_gene: TRBV27
abundance: many
d_gene: -
CDR3nt: TGTGCCAGCAGTTGGATGGGGGGAGTAGGGGTGTCAGGCTACGAGCAGTACTTC
CDR3aa: CASSWMGGVGVSGYEQYF

j_gene: TRBJ2-5
v_gene: TRBV2
abundance: many
d_gene: -
CDR3nt: TGTGCCAGCAGTCAAGGTCGTGGGGAGACCCAGTACTTC
CDR3aa: CASSQGRGETQYF

j_gene: TRBJ2-5
v_gene: TRBV24-1
abundance: many
d_gene: -
CDR3nt: TGTGCCACCAGTGATTTTAAGGACAGACAAGAGACCCAGTACTTC
CDR3aa: CATSDFKDRQETQYF

j_gene: TRBJ1-6
v_gene: TRBV6-2/TRBV6-3
abundance: -
d_gene: TRBD1
CDR3nt: TGTGCCAGCACCGGGACAGTCCGTTCACCCCTCCACTTT
CDR3aa: CASTGTVRSPLHF

j_gene: TRBJ1-2
v_gene: TRBV6-5
abundance: -
d_gene: -
CDR3nt: TGTGCCAGCAGTTACGACGGCTACACCTACACCTTC
CDR3aa: CASSYDGYTYTF

j_gene: TRBJ2-5
v_gene: TRBV4-2
abundance: -
d_gene: TRBD2
CDR3nt: TGTGCCAGCAGCCAAGTGACTAGCGGGAGATCAGATGAGACCCAGTACTTC
CDR3aa: CASSQVTSGRSDETQYF

j_gene: TRBJ2-1
v_gene: TRBV6-1
abundance: few
d_gene: -
CDR3nt: TGTGCCAGCCTACCGCCGAGAGGGCAAGGCTACAATGAGCAGTTCTTC
CDR3aa: CASLPPRGQGYNEQFF

j_gene: TRBJ2-7
v_gene: TRBV20-1
abundance: many
d_gene: -
CDR3nt: TGCAGTGCTAGAGATACCGGTGCAGGATTCTCCTACGAGCAGTACTTC
CDR3aa: CSARDTGAGFSYEQYF

j_gene: TRBJ2-2
v_gene: TRBV7-2
abundance: -
d_gene: -
CDR3nt: TGTGCCAGCAGCCCCCTCGGGTCGGCGGGGGAGCTGTTTTTT
CDR3aa: CASSPLGSAGELFF

j_gene: TRBJ2-5
v_gene: TRBV7-9
abundance: many
d_gene: TRBD1
CDR3nt: TGTGCCAGCAGCTTACCCACAGGGGAAGAGACCCAGTACTTC
CDR3aa: CASSLPTGEETQYF

j_gene: TRBJ1-6
v_gene: TRBV27
abundance: many
d_gene: -
CDR3nt: TGTGCCAGCAGTTCTTTTGACCGGGGCTATAATTCACCCCTCCACTTT
CDR3aa: CASSSFDRGYNSPLHF

j_gene: TRBJ2-1
v_gene: TRBV9
abundance: -
d_gene: TRBD2
CDR3nt: TGTGCCAGCAGCCCGGGGGGGGTGAATGAGCAGTTCTTC
CDR3aa: CASSPGGVNEQFF

j_gene: TRBJ2-3
v_gene: TRBV11-2
abundance: many
d_gene: TRBD2
CDR3nt: TGTGCCAGCAGCTTGGAGGCTAGCGGGGCCGGGGTGGATACGCAGTATTTT
CDR3aa: CASSLEASGAGVDTQYF

j_gene: TRBJ1-2
v_gene: TRBV28
abundance: -
d_gene: -
CDR3nt: TGTGCCAGCAGTTTCGGGGGCGAGACAGTCTATGGCTACACCTTC
CDR3aa: CASSFGGETVYGYTF

j_gene: TRBJ2-7
v_gene: TRBV6-1
abundance: many
d_gene: -
CDR3nt: TGTGCCAGCAGACCCGAACAGGTATCCTACGAGCAGTACTTC
CDR3aa: CASRPEQVSYEQYF

j_gene: TRBJ1-6
v_gene: TRBV19
abundance: many
d_gene: -
CDR3nt: TGTGCCAGTAGTCCGGGACCGTACTATAATTCACCCCTCCACTTT
CDR3aa: CASSPGPYYNSPLHF

j_gene: TRBJ2-3
v_gene: TRBV7-9
abundance: -
d_gene: TRBD2
CDR3nt: TGTGCCAGCAGGCTAGTCGGGAGGATGAGCACAGATACGCAGTATTTT
CDR3aa: CASRLVGRMSTDTQYF

j_gene: TRBJ1-5
v_gene: TRBV28
abundance: few
d_gene: TRBD1
CDR3nt: TGTGCCAGCAGTTCCCAGGGGGGGCTACAGCCCCAGCATTTT
CDR3aa: CASSSQGGLQPQHF

j_gene: TRBJ1-2
v_gene: TRBV6-4
abundance: few
d_gene: TRBD1
CDR3nt: TGTGCCAGCAGTGAAACCGGGACAGGCGGCTACACCTTC
CDR3aa: CASSETGTGGYTF

j_gene: TRBJ2-1
v_gene: TRBV12-3/TRBV12-4
abundance: many
d_gene: TRBD1
CDR3nt: TGTGCCAGCACCCTCCGTTCCGGGACAGGGGTCCACCCTACCTACAATGAGCAGTTCTTC
CDR3aa: CASTLRSGTGVHPTYNEQFF

j_gene: TRBJ1-6
v_gene: TRBV2
abundance: many
d_gene: TRBD1
CDR3nt: TGTGCCAGCGGGGGGACAGGGGTTAATTCACCCCTCCACTTT
CDR3aa: CASGGTGVNSPLHF

j_gene: TRBJ1-6
v_gene: TRBV27
abundance: -
d_gene: -
CDR3nt: TGTGCCAGCAGAGAACCGGGAAACTCCTATAATTCACCCCTCCACTTT
CDR3aa: CASREPGNSYNSPLHF

j_gene: TRBJ2-2
v_gene: TRBV2
abundance: many
d_gene: -
CDR3nt: TGTGCCAGCTCGGATGTCGTTAACACCGGGGAGCTGTTTTTT
CDR3aa: CASSDVVNTGELFF

j_gene: TRBJ1-1
v_gene: TRBV30
abundance: many
d_gene: -
CDR3nt: TGTGCCTGGACCCCCAGGAGGGCTGAAGCTTTCTTT
CDR3aa: CAWTPRRAEAFF

j_gene: TRBJ1-1
v_gene: TRBV11-1
abundance: -
d_gene: -
CDR3nt: TGTGCCAGCAGCTCGCGTCGCTGGACTGAAGCTTTCTTT
CDR3aa: CASSSRRWTEAFF

j_gene: TRBJ2-7
v_gene: TRBV2
abundance: few
d_gene: -
CDR3nt: TGTGCCAGCAAGACGACAGGAAACTACGAGCAGTACTTC
CDR3aa: CASKTTGNYEQYF

j_gene: TRBJ2-2
v_gene: TRBV24-1
abundance: many
d_gene: TRBD2
CDR3nt: TGTGCCACCAGCAGCCTCGGACTAGCGGGAGGGCCCGGGGAGCTGTTTTTT
CDR3aa: CATSSLGLAGGPGELFF

j_gene: TRBJ1-1
v_gene: TRBV11-2
abundance: many
d_gene: -
CDR3nt: TGTGCCAGCAGCCTCTCTGACGGGAACACTGAAGCTTTCTTT
CDR3aa: CASSLSDGNTEAFF

j_gene: TRBJ2-4
v_gene: TRBV19
abundance: -
d_gene: -
CDR3nt: TGTGCCAGTAGTCCCCGTGGACCTGGGCACCCCTTAGCCAAAAACATTCAGTACTTC
CDR3aa: CASSPRGPGHPLAKNIQYF

j_gene: TRBJ2-2
v_gene: TRBV7-9
abundance: few
d_gene: -
CDR3nt: TGTGCCAGCAGCCGGGCAGGAAGGGCCACCGGGGAGCTGTTTTTT
CDR3aa: CASSRAGRATGELFF

j_gene: TRBJ2-3
v_gene: TRBV3-1
abundance: -
d_gene: -
CDR3nt: TGTGCCAGCAGCCATACGGGGCGCACAGATACGCAGTATTTT
CDR3aa: CASSHTGRTDTQYF

j_gene: TRBJ2-1
v_gene: TRBV5-6
abundance: many
d_gene: -
CDR3nt: TGTGCCAGCAGCATGACTCCTTACAATGAGCAGTTCTTC
CDR3aa: CASSMTPYNEQFF

j_gene: TRBJ2-7
v_gene: TRBV3-1
abundance: many
d_gene: -
CDR3nt: TGTGCCAGCAGCCCAAGGACGGGCTACGAGCAGTACTTC
CDR3aa: CASSPRTGYEQYF

j_gene: TRBJ1-4
v_gene: TRBV9
abundance: -
d_gene: TRBD1
CDR3nt: TGTGCCAGCAGCGTAGGGACAGGGAACCACGAAAAACTGTTTTTT
CDR3aa: CASSVGTGNHEKLFF

j_gene: TRBJ2-7
v_gene: TRBV28
abundance: many
d_gene: TRBD1
CDR3nt: TGTGCCAGCAGTACGACCGGGACAGGGAATTGGAACGAGCAGTACTTC
CDR3aa: CASSTTGTGNWNEQYF

j_gene: TRBJ2-5
v_gene: TRBV2
abundance: many
d_gene: -
CDR3nt: TGTGCCAGCAGTGAGGGGACGGGAGTTCAAGAGACCCAGTACTTC
CDR3aa: CASSEGTGVQETQYF

j_gene: TRBJ1-2
v_gene: TRBV28
abundance: many
d_gene: -
CDR3nt: TGTGCCAGCAGGGATGGGGGGGGCTATGGCTACACCTTC
CDR3aa: CASRDGGGYGYTF

j_gene: TRBJ1-5
v_gene: TRBV28
abundance: -
d_gene: -
CDR3nt: TGTGCCAGCAGTTTGGGCGGGAATCAGCTCCAGCATTTT
CDR3aa: CASSLGGNQLQHF

j_gene: TRBJ2-3
v_gene: TRBV5-8
abundance: many
d_gene: -
CDR3nt: TGTGCCAGCAGCCGGAGAAACACAGATACGCAGTATTTT
CDR3aa: CASSRRNTDTQYF

j_gene: TRBJ2-7
v_gene: TRBV5-1
abundance: -
d_gene: TRBD2
CDR3nt: TGCGCCAGCCGTAAGGGGACTAGCAACGAGCAGTACTTC
CDR3aa: CASRKGTSNEQYF

j_gene: TRBJ1-5
v_gene: TRBV24-1
abundance: many
d_gene: -
CDR3nt: TGTGCCACCAGTGATTTGGCAGCGAATCAGCCCCAGCATTTT
CDR3aa: CATSDLAANQPQHF

j_gene: TRBJ1-2
v_gene: TRBV29-1
abundance: -
d_gene: -
CDR3nt: TGCAGCGTTCTGGCCAAGAGAAGTATCTATGGCTACACCTTC
CDR3aa: CSVLAKRSIYGYTF

j_gene: TRBJ2-3
v_gene: TRBV28
abundance: -
d_gene: TRBD1
CDR3nt: TGTGCCAGCAGTTTGACAGGGGGGGCAGATGCGCAGTATTTT
CDR3aa: CASSLTGGADAQYF